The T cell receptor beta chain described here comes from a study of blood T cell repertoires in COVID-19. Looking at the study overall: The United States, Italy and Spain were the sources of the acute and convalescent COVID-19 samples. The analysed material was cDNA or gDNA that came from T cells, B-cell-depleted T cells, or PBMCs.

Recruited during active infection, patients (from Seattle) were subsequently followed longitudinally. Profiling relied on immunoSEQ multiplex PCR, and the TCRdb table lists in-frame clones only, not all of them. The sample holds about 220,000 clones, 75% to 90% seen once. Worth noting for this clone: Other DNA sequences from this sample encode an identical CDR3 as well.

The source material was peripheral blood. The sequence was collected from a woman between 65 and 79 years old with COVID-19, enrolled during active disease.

The CDR3 region has the DNA TGTGCCAGCTCACCACTGACAGGGAACACTGAAGCTTTCTTT. This translates into CASSPLTGNTEAFF. The chain has TRBV18 and TRBJ1-1, with D perhaps matching TRBD1 (6 bases). CDR1 and CDR2 (germline): KGHSH, LQKENI. CDR3 length equals 14 residues. V dropped 1 base and J dropped 1 base, with 7 bases sitting between them.